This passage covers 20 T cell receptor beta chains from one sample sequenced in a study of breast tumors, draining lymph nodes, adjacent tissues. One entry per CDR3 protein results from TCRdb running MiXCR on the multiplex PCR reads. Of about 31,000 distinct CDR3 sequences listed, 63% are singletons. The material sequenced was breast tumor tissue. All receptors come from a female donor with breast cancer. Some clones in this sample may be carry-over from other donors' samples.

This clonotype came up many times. CDR3: CASSTSGRSGANVLTF. In DNA form, the CDR3 reads TGCGCCAGCAGCACTTCAGGGAGGTCTGGGGCCAACGTCCTGACTTTC. The rearrangement links TRBV5-1 to TRBJ2-6, with D possibly matching TRBD2 (6 bases). Germline lookup yields CDR1 SGHRS and CDR2 YFSETQ. The V and J ends lost 4 bases and 1 base respectively, with 12 bases between them. The CDR3 consists of 16 residues.

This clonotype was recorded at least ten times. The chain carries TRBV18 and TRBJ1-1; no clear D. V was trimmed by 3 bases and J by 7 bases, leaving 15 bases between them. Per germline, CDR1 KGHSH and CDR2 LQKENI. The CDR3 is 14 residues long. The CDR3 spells CASSPSGDSYEAFF. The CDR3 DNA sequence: TGTGCCAGCTCACCGAGTGGCGACTCGTATGAAGCTTTCTTT.

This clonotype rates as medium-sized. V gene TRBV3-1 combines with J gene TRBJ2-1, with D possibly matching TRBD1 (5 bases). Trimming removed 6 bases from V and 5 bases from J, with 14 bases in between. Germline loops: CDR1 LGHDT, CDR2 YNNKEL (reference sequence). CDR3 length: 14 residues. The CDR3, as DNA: TGTGCCAGCAGTAGCAGGGTATCGGACAATGAGCAGTTCTTC. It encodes CASSSRVSDNEQFF.

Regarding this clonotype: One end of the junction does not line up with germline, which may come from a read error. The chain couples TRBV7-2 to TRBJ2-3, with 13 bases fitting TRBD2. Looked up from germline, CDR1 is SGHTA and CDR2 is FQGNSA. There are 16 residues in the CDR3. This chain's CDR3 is CASSGGLAGFGDTQYF. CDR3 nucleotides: TGTGCCAGCAGCGGGGGACTAGCGGGATTCGGAGATACGCAGTACTTT.

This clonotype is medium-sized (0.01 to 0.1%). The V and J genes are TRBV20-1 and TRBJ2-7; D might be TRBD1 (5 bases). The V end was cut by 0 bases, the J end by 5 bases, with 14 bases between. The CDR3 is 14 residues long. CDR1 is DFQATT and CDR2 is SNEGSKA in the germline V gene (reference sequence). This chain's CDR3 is CSARDHAGPHEQYF. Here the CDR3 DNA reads TGCAGTGCTAGAGATCATGCAGGGCCCCACGAGCAGTACTTC.

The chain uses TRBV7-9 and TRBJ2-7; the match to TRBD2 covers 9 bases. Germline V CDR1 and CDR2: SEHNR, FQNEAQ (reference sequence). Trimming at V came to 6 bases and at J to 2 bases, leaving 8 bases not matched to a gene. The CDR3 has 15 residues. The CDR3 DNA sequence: TGTGCCAGCAGTCTAGCGGGACGGATCCCCTACGAGCAGTACTTC. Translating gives CASSLAGRIPYEQYF.

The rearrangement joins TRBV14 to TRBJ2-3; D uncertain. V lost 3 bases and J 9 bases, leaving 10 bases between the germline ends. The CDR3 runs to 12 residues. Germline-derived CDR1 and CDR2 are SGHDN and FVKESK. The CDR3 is CASSHGGQTQYF. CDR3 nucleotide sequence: TGTGCCAGCAGCCACGGCGGTCAAACGCAGTATTTT.

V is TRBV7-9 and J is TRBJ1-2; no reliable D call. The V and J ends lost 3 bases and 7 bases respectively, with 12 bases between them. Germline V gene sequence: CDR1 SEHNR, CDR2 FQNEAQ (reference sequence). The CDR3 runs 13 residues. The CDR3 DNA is TGTGCCAGCAGCTTCGGCGGGAATTCTGGCTACACCTTC. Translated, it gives CASSFGGNSGYTF.

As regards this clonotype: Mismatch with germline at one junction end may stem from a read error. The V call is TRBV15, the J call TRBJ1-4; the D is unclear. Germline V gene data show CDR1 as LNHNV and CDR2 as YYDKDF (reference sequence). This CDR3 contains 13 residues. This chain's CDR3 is CATSRDRTEKLFF. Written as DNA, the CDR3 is TGTGCCACCAGCAGAGATCGTACCGAAAAGCTGTTTTTT.

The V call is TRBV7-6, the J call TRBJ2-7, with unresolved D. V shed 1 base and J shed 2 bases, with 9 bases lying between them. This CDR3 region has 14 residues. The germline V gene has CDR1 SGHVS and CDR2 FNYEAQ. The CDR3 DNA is TGTGCCAGCAGCTTAGAAAGGGCCACCTACGAGCAGTACTTC. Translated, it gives CASSLERATYEQYF.

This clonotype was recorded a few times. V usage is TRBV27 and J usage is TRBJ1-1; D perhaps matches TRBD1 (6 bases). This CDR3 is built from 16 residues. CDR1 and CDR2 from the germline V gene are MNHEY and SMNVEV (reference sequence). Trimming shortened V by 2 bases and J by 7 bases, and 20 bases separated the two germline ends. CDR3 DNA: TGTGCCAGCAGTTTAATGGGGACACAGGGAGGGGGTGAAGCTTTCTTT. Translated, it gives CASSLMGTQGGGEAFF.

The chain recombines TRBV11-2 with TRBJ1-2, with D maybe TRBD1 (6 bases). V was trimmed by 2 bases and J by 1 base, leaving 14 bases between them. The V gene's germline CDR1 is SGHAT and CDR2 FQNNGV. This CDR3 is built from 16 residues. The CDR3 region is CASSLYQGRGNYGYTF. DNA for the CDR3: TGTGCCAGCAGCTTATATCAGGGGCGGGGTAACTATGGCTACACCTTC.

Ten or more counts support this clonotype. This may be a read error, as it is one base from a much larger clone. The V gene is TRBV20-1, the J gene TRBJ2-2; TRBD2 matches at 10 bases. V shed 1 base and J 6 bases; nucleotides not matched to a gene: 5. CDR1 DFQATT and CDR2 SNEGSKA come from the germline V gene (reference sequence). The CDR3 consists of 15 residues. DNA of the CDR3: TGCAGTGCTAGAGGTAGCGGGAGGATCCCCGGGGAGCTGTTTTTT. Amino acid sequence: CSARGSGRIPGELFF.

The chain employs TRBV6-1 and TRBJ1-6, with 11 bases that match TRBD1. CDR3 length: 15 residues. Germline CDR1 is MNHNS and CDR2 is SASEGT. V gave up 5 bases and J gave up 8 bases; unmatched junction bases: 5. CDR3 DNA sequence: TGTGCCAGCAGTCCCGGGACAGGGGGTGATTCACCCCTCCACTTT. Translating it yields CASSPGTGGDSPLHF.

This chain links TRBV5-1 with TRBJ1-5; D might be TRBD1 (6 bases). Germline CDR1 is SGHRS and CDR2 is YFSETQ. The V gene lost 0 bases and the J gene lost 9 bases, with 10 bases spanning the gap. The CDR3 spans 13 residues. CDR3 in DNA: TGCGCCAGCAGCTTGGTTGGGGGGCGGCCCCAGCATTTT. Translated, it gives CASSLVGGRPQHF.

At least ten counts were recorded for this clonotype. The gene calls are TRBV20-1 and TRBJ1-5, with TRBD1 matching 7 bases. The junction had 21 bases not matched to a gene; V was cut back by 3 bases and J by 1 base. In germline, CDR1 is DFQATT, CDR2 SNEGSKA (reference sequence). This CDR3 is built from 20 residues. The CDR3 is CSASAAGPGQPDQSNQPQHF. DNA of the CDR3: TGCAGTGCTAGTGCGGCGGGGCCGGGACAGCCAGACCAAAGCAATCAGCCCCAGCATTTT.

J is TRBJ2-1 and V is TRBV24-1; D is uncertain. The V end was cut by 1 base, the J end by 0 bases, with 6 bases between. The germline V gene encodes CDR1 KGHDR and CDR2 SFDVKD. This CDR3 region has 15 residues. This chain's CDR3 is CATSDFPSSYNEQFF. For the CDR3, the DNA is TGTGCCACCAGTGATTTCCCGAGCTCCTACAATGAGCAGTTCTTC.

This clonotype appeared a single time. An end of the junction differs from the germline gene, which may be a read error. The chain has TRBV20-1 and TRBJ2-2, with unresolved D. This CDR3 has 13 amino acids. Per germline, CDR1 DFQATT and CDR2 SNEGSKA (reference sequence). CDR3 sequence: CSAIAENAGELFF. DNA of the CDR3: TGCAGTGCTATTGCAGAGAACGCCGGGGAGCTGTTTTTT.

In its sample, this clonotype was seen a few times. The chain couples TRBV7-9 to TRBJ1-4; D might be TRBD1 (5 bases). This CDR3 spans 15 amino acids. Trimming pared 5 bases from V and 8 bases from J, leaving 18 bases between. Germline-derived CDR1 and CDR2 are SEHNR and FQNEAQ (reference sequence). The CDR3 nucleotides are TGTGCCAGCAGCCCGGTCGGGAAGGGGCAGGAAAAACTGTTTTTT. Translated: CASSPVGKGQEKLFF.

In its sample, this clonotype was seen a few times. DNA for the CDR3: TGTGCCAGCAGAAAATCGGGACAGGGGGATGGCTACACCTTC. It yields the protein CASRKSGQGDGYTF. The chain joins TRBV2 to TRBJ1-2, with 11 bases fitting TRBD1. Germline loops: CDR1 SNHLY, CDR2 FYNNEI. This CDR3 spans 14 amino acids. J gave up 6 bases and V 6 bases, and 6 bases lay outside the gene matches.